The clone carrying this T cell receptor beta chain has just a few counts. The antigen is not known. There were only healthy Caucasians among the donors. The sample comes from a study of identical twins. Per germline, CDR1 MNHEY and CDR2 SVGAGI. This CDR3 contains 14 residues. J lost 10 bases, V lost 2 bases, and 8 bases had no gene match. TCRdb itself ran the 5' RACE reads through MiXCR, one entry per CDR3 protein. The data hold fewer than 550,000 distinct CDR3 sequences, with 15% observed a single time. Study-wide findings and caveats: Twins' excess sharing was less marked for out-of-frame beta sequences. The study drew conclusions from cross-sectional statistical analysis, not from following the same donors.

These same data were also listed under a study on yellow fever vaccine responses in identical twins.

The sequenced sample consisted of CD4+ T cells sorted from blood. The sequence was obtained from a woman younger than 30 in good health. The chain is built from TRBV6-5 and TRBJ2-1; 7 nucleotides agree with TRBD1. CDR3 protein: CASSYMRGPTEQFF. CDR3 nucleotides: TGTGCCAGCAGTTACATGAGGGGGCCTACAGAGCAGTTCTTC.